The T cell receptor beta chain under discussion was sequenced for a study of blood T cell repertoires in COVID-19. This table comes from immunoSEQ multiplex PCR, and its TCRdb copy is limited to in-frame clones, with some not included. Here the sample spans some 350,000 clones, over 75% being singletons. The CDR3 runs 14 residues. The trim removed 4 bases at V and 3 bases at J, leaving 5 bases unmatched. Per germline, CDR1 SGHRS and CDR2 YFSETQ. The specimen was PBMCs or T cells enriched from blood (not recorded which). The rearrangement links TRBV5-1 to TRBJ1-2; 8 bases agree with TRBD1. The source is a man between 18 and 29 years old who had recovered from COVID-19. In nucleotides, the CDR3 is TGCGCCAGCAGCCGAAAGACAGGGGACTATGGCTACACCTTC. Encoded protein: CASSRKTGDYGYTF.